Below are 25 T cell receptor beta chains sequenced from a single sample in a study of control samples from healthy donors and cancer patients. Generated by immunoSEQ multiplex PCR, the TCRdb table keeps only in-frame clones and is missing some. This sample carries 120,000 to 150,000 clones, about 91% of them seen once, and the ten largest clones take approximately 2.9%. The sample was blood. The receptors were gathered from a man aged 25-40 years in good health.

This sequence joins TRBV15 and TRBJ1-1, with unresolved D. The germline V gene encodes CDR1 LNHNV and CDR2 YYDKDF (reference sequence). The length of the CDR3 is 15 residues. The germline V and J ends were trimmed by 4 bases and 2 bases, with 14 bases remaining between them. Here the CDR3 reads CATSTAGSLNTEAFF. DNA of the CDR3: TGTGCCACCAGCACCGCGGGCAGCCTTAACACTGAAGCTTTCTTT.

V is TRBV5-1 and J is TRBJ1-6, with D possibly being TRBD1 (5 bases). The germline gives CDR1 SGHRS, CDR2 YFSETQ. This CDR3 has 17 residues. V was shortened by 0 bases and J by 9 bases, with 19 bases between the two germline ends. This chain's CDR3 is CASSLDAPLGLGSPLHF. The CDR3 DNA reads TGCGCCAGCAGCTTGGACGCCCCCCTGGGGCTAGGTTCACCCCTCCACTTT.

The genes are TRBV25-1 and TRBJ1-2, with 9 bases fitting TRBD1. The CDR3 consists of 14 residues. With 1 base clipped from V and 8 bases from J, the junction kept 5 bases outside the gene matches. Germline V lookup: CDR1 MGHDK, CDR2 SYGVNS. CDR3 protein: CASSESGQGWGYTF. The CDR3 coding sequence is TGTGCCAGCAGTGAATCGGGACAGGGCTGGGGCTACACCTTC.

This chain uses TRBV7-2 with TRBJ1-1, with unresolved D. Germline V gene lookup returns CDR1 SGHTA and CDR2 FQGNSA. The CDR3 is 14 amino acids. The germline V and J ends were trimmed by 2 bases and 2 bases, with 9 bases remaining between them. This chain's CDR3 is CASSLSQTNTEAFF. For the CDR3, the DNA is TGTGCCAGCAGCTTATCCCAGACTAACACTGAAGCTTTCTTT. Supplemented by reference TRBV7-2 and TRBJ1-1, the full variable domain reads GAGVSQSPSNKVTEKGKDVELRCDPISGHTALYWYRQSLGQGLEFLIYFQGNSAPDKSGLPSDRFSAERTGGSVSTLTIQRTQQEDSAVYLCASSLSQTNTEAFFGQGTRLTVV.

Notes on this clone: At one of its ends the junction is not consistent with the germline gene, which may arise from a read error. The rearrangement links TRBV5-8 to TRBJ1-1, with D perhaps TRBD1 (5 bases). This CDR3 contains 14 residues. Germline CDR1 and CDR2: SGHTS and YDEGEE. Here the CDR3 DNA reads TGTGCCAGCAGCCCGGGACCTAGAAGGGACTTTGATCTCTTT. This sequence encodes CASSPGPRRDFDLF.

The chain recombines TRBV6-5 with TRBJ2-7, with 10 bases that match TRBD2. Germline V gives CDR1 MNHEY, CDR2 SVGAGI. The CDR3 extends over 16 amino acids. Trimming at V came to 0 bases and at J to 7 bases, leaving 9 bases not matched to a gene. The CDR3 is CASSYSHTSGVGEQYF. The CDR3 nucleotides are TGTGCCAGCAGTTACTCCCACACTAGCGGGGTGGGTGAGCAGTACTTC.

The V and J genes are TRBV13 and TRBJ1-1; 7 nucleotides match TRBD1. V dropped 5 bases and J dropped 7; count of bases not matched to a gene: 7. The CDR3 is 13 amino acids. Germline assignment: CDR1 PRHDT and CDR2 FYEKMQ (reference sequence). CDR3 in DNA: TGTGCCAGCAGCAACGGGAGGACAGGTGAAGCTTTCTTT. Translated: CASSNGRTGEAFF.

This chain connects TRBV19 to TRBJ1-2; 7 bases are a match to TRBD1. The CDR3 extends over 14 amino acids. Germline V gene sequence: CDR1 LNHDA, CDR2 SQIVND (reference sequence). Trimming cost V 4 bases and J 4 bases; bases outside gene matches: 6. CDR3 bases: TGTGCCAGTAGTACAACAGGGGCCCTCTATGGCTACACCTTC. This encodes CASSTTGALYGYTF.

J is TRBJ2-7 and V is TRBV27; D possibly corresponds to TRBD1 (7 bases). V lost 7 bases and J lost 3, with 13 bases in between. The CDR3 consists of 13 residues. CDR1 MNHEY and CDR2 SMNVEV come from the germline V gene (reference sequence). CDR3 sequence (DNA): TGTGCCAGCAACCGCAGGGGGGACTACGAGCAGTACTTC. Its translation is CASNRRGDYEQYF.

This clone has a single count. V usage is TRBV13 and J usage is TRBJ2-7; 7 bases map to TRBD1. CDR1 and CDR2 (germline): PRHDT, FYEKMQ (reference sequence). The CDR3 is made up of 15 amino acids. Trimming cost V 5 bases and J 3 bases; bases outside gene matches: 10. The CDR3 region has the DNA TGTGCCAGCAGCATCATCGGGACAGCGAACTACGAGCAGTACTTC. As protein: CASSIIGTANYEQYF.

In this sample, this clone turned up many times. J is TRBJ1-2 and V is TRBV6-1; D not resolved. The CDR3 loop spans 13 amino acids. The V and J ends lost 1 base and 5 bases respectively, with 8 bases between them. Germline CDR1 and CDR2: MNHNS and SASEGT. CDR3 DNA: TGTGCCAGCAGTGAAGATGCGGGGTATGGCTACACCTTC. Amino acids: CASSEDAGYGYTF.

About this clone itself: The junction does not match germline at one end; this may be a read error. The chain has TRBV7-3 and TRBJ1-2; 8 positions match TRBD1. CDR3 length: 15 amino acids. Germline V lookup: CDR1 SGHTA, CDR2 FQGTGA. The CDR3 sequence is CASSPRQGTNYGCTF. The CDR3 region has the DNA TGTGCCAGCAGCCCCCGACAGGGGACTAACTATGGCTGCACCTTC.

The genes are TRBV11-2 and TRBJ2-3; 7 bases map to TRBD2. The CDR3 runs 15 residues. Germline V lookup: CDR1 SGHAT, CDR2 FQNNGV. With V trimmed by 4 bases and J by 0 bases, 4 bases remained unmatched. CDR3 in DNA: TGTGCCAGCAGCTCAGAGCGGGGTAGCACAGATACGCAGTATTTT. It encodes CASSSERGSTDTQYF.

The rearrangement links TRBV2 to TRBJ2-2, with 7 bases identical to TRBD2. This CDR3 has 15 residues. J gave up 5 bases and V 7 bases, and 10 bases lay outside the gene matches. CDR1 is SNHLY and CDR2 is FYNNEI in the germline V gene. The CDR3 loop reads CASTKGTTGTGELFF. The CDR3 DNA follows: TGTGCCAGCACAAAGGGGACTACCGGAACCGGGGAGCTGTTTTTT.

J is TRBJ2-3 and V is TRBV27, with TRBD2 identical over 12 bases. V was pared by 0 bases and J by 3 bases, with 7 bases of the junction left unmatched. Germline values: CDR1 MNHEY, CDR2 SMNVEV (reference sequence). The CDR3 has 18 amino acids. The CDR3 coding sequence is TGTGCCAGCAGTTTATCCGGGCCTAGCGGGGGGGCAACAGATACGCAGTATTTT. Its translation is CASSLSGPSGGATDTQYF.

The CDR3 loop reads CASSIDPGTDNKNIQYF. The DNA of the CDR3 is TGTGCCAGCAGCATCGATCCCGGGACAGACAACAAAAACATTCAGTACTTC. The chain employs TRBV11-2 and TRBJ2-4; 7 bases align to TRBD1. The CDR3 extends over 17 amino acids. V lost 5 bases and J lost 3; bases outside the gene matches: 13. The V gene's germline CDR1 is SGHAT and CDR2 FQNNGV.

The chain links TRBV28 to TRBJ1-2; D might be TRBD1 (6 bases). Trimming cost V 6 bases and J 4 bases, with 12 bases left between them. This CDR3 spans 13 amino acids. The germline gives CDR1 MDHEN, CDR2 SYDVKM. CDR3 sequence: CASSIGQLYGYTF. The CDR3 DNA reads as TGTGCCAGCAGCATAGGACAGCTCTATGGCTACACCTTC.

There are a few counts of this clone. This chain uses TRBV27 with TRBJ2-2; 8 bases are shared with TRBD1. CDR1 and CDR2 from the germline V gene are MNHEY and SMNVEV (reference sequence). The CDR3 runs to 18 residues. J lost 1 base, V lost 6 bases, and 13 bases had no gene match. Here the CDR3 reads CASRNKLRGLENTGELFF. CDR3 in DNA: TGTGCCAGCAGGAACAAACTCAGGGGGCTGGAGAACACCGGGGAGCTGTTTTTT.

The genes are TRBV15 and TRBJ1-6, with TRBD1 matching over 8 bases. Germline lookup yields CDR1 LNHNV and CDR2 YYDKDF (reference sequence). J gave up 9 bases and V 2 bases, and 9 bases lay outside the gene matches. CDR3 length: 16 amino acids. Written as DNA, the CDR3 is TGTGCCACCAGCAGACGGACAGGGAACTTCGTTTCACCCCTCCACTTT. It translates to CATSRRTGNFVSPLHF. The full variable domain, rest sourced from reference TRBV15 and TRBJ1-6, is DAMVIQNPRYQVTQFGKPVTLSCSQTLNHNVMYWYQQKSSQAPKLLFHYYDKDFNNEADTPDNFQSRRPNTSFCFLDIRSPGLGDTAMYLCATSRRTGNFVSPLHFGNGTRLTVT.

CDR3 loop: CASSMGRDQPQHF. The CDR3 coding sequence is TGTGCCAGCAGTATGGGGAGGGATCAGCCCCAGCATTTT. J is TRBJ1-5 and V is TRBV2, with unresolved D. The CDR3 has 13 residues. CDR1 and CDR2 from the germline V gene are SNHLY and FYNNEI. V was clipped by 5 bases and J by 5 bases, with 10 bases between them.

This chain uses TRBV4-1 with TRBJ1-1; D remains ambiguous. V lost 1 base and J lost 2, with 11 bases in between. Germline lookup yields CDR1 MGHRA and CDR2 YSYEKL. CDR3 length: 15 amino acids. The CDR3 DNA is TGCGCCAGCAGCCAAGTTCCCGACGTAAACACTGAAGCTTTCTTT. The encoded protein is CASSQVPDVNTEAFF.

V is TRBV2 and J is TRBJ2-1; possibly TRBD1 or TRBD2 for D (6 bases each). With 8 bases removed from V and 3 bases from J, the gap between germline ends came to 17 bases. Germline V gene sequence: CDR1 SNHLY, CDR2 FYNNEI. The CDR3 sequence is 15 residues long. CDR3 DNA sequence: TGTGCCAGCGTCGGAGGGGGGCATCACTACAATGAGCAGTTCTTC. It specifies CASVGGGHHYNEQFF. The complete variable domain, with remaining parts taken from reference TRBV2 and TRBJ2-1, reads EPEVTQTPSHQVTQMGQEVILRCVPISNHLYFYWYRQILGQKVEFLVSFYNNEISEKSEIFDDQFSVERPDGSNFTLKIRSTKLEDSAMYFCASVGGGHHYNEQFFGPGTRLTVL.

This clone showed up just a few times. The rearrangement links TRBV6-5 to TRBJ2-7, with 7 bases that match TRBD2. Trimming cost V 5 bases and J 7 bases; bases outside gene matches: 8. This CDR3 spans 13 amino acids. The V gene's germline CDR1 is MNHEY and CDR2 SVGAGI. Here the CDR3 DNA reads TGTGCCAGCAGTCCCACGGGGGGAGGGGAGCAGTACTTC. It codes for CASSPTGGGEQYF.

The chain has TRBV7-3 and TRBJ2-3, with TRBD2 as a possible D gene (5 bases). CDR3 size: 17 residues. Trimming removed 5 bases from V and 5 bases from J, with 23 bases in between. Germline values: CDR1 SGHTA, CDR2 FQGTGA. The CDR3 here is CASSPRGSAQPQDTQYF. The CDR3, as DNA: TGTGCCAGCAGCCCTCGAGGTAGCGCCCAACCCCAAGATACGCAGTATTTT.

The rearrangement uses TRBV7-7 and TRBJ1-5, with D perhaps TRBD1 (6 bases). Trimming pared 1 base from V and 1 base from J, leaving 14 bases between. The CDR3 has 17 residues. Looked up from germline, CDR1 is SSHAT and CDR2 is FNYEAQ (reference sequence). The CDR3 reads CASSLGQVVLSNQPQHF. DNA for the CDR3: TGTGCCAGCAGCTTAGGACAGGTAGTCCTCAGCAATCAGCCCCAGCATTTT. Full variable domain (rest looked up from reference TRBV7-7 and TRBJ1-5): GAGVSQSPRYKVTKRGQDVTLRCDPISSHATLYWYQQALGQGPEFLTYFNYEAQPDKSGLPSDRFSAERPEGSISTLTIQRTEQRDSAMYRCASSLGQVVLSNQPQHFGDGTRLSIL.